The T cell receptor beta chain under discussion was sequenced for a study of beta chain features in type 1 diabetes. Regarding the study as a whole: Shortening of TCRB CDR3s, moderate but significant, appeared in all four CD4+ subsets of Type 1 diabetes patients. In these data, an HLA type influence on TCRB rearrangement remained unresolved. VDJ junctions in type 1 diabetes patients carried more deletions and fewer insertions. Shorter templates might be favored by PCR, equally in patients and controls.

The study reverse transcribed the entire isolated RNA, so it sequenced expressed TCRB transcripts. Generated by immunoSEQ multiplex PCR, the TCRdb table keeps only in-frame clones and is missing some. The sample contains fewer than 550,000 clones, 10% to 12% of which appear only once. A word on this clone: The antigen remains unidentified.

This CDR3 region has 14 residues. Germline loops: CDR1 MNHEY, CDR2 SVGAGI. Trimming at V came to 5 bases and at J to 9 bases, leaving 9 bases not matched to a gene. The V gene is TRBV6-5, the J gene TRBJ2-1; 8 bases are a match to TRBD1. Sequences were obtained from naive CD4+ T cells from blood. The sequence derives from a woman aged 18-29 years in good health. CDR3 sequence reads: CASSRTGPFGEQFF. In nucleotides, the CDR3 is TGTGCCAGCAGTCGGACAGGGCCCTTTGGTGAGCAGTTCTTC.